Described below is a single TCR beta chain sequence and its context. What it binds is unknown. The entry originates in a study of vaccination effects on CD4 cells after COVID-19. Expansion with viral peptide pools was applied to antigen-specific CD4+ T cells by the ViraFEST assay prior to sequencing. Following culture for roughly 10 days, CD4+ T cells were isolated. Participants got two doses of BNT162b2 or mRNA-1273 vaccine. Half of the medium was exchanged for IL-2 medium on both days 3 and 7. The study, taken as a whole, reports: Few convalescent patients were included, and no early post-infection timepoints were sampled.

Germline loops: CDR1 SGHAT, CDR2 FQNNGV. V was clipped by 2 bases and J by 8 bases, with 12 bases between them. There are 13 residues in the CDR3. Clones were sequenced by immunoSEQ multiplex PCR, and TCRdb holds only the in-frame ones, with some missing. The table shows roughly 43,000 clones, with about 70% occurring only once. The receptor was derived from a human donor who received a COVID-19 vaccine. The J gene is TRBJ1-2, the V gene TRBV11-2; weak D call: TRBD1 (6 bases). Sequencing was performed on CD4+ T cells from PBMCs cultured with HCoV-OC43 spike peptides, taken after COVID-19 vaccination. Regarding subset: HCoV-OC43 spike overlapping peptide pool stimulation. CDR3 in amino acids: CASSLSGGVGYTF. CDR3 coding DNA: TGTGCCAGCAGCTTATCTGGGGGCGTCGGCTACACCTTC.